This TCR beta chain was identified in a study of identical twins. TCRdb recomputed calls from the 5' RACE reads with MiXCR, one row per CDR3 protein. The data contain about 660,000 distinct CDR3 sequences, 8% to 9% of them seen just once; the ten biggest clones take up approximately 0.94%. CDR3 length: 15 amino acids. Germline CDR1 is LGHNA and CDR2 is YSLEER. The V gene lost 2 bases and the J gene lost 2 bases, with 11 bases spanning the gap. A further study also used this sample, focusing on yellow fever vaccine responses in identical twins.

The clonotype was recovered from a woman aged 18 to 35 in good health. Sequenced material: PBMCs. The chain recombines TRBV4-3 with TRBJ2-3, with no clear D. CDR3 sequence reads: CASSQTDGYTDTQYF. The DNA for the CDR3 is TGCGCCAGCAGCCAAACGGACGGGTACACAGATACGCAGTATTTT.